Sequencing of this T cell receptor beta chain was carried out in a study of T-cell memory formation after mild COVID-19. Study details: TCR clusters were mostly donor specific. The study, taken as a whole, reports: Researchers could not confirm that second-wave clones peaking on day 37 targeted SARS-CoV-2.

TCRdb fed the 5' RACE reads into MiXCR, producing one record per CDR3 protein. The data hold just under 150,000 distinct CDR3 sequences, with roughly a fifth observed a single time. The CDR3 totals 18 residues. V was cut by 0 bases and J by 0 bases, with 17 bases left in between. In this sample, this clonotype turned up a few times. The antigen remains unidentified. Sequenced material: PBMCs or a T cell subset sorted from them (not recorded which). The sequence was collected from an adult woman who had mild COVID-19 (a few samples of this study predate the infection). Cell type and time point are not known. The chain is built from TRBV12-3 or TRBV12-4 and TRBJ1-1; D is unresolved. The CDR3 protein is CASSLAREAGSMNTEAFF. CDR3 sequence (DNA): TGTGCCAGCAGTTTAGCGCGGGAAGCGGGGTCAATGAACACTGAAGCTTTCTTT.